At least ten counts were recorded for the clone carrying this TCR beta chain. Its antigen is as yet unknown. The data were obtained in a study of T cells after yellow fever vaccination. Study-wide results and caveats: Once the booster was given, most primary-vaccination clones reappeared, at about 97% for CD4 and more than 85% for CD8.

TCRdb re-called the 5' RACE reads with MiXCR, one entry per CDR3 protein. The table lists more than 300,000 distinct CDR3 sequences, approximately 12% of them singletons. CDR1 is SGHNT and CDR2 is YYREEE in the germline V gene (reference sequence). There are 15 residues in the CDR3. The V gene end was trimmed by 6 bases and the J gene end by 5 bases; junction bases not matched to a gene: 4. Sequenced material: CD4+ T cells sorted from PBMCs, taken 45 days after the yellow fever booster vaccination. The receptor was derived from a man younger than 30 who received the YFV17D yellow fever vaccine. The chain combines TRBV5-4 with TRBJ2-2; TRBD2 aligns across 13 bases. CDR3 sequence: CASTLGLAGTGELFF. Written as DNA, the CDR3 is TGTGCCAGCACCCTGGGACTAGCGGGGACCGGGGAGCTGTTTTTT.